The next 3 T cell receptor beta chains were all read from a single sample in a study of human T cells and chemical hapten exposure. Stated time point: patch test 3, about 24 weeks after DPC sensitization. Treatment defined: therapeutic diphenylcyclopropenone sensitization with weekly scalp DPC. TCRdb re-called the RACE reads through MiXCR, storing one row per CDR3 protein. The sample yields 190,000 or so distinct CDR3 sequences, around a quarter seen once. Sequenced material: whole blood, taken in connection with sensitization to the hapten diphenylcyclopropenone (DPC). Receptors were obtained from a woman aged 35 to 49 with alopecia areata. Some clones in this sample may be carry-over from other donors' samples.

This clonotype was observed a few times. The chain carries TRBV2 and TRBJ1-2, with D tentatively TRBD1 (5 bases). CDR3 length equals 13 residues. Per germline, CDR1 SNHLY and CDR2 FYNNEI. Trimming removed 5 bases from V and 8 bases from J, with 15 bases in between. The CDR3 sequence is CASSNGQGLGYTF. The CDR3 nucleotides are TGTGCCAGCAGTAACGGACAAGGCTTAGGCTACACCTTC. The whole variable domain, remainder taken from reference TRBV2 and TRBJ1-2, is EPEVTQTPSHQVTQMGQEVILRCVPISNHLYFYWYRQILGQKVEFLVSFYNNEISEKSEIFDDQFSVERPDGSNFTLKIRSTKLEDSAMYFCASSNGQGLGYTFGSGTRLTVV.

The chain is built from TRBV10-3 and TRBJ2-4; possibly TRBD2 for D (6 bases). Trimming removed 11 bases from V and 0 bases from J, with 11 bases in between. The CDR3 is 13 residues long. The germline gives CDR1 ENHRY, CDR2 SYGVKD. CDR3 sequence (DNA): TGTGCCGCGGGACCGCTAGCCAAAAACATTCAGTACTTC. Encoded protein: CAAGPLAKNIQYF.

The CDR3 here is CASSPGRQGNSGANVLTF. The CDR3 DNA sequence: TGCGCCAGCAGCCCCGGGCGGCAGGGTAACTCTGGGGCCAACGTCCTGACTTTC. This rearrangement joins TRBV5-1 to TRBJ2-6; possibly TRBD1 for D (5 bases). The V end lost 4 bases, the J end lost 0 bases, and 17 bases lay between the germline ends. Germline loops: CDR1 SGHRS, CDR2 YFSETQ. This CDR3 has 18 amino acids.